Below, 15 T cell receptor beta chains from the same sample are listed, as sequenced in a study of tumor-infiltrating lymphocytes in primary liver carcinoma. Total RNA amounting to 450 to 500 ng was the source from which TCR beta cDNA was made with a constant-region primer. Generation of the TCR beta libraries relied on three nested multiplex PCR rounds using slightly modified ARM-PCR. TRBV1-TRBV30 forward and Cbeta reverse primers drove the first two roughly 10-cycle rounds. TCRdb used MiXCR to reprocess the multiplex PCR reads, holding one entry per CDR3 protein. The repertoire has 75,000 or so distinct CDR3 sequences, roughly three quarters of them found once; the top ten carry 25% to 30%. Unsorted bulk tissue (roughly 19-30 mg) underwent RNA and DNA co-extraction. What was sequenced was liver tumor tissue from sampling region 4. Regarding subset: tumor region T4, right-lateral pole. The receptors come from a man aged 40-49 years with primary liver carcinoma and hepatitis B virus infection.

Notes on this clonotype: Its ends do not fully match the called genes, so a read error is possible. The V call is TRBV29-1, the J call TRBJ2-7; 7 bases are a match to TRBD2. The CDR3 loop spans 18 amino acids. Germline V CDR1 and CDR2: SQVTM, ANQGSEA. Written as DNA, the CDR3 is TGCAGCGTTGGAAGTCGCGGGAGAATTACCGGCGTGGGGGACGAGCAATACTTC. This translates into CSVGSRGRITGVGDEQYF.

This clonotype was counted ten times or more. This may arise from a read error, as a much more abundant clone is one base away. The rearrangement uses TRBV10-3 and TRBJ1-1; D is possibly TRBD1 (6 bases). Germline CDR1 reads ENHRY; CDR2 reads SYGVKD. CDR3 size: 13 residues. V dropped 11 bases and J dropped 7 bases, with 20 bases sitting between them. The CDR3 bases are TGTGCCGCAAGGGGGGTGCAGAACCATGAAGCTTTCTTT. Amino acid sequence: CAARGVQNHEAFF.

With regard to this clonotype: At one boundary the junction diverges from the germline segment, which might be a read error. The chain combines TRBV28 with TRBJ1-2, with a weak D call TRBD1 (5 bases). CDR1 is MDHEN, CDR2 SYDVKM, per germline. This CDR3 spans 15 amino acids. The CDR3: CVSSSFLPGDYGYTF. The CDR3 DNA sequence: TGTGTCAGCAGTTCTTTTCTACCCGGGGACTATGGCTACACATTC.

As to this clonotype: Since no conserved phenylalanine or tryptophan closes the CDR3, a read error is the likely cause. As DNA, the CDR3 is TGTGCCAGCAGCATAAGACAGATGGGGGCCAACGTCCTGACTCTC. As protein: CASSIRQMGANVLTL. The J gene is TRBJ2-6, the V gene TRBV5-4; D perhaps matches TRBD1 (5 bases). Germline values: CDR1 SGHNT, CDR2 YYREEE (reference sequence). This CDR3 contains 15 residues. Trimming pared 4 bases from V and 4 bases from J, leaving 12 bases between.

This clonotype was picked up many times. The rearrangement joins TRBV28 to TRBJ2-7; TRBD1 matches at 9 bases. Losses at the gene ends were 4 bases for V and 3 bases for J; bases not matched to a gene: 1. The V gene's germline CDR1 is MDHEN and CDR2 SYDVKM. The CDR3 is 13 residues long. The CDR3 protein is CASSYRGRYEQYF. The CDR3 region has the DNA TGTGCCAGCAGTTACAGGGGGCGCTACGAGCAGTACTTC.

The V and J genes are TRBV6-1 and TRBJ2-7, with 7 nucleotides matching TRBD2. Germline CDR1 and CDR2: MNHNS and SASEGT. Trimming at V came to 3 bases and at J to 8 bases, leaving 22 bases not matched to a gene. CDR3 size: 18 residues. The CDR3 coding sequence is TGTGCCAGCAGTGACGTCTGGGGGGAGGGATCGCCCCACCACAAGCAGTACTTC. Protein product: CASSDVWGEGSPHHKQYF.

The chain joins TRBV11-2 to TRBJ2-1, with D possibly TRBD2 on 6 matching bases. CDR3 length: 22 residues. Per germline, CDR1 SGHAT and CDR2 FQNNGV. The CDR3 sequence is CTSSLSYRGPVKQVRSYNEQFF. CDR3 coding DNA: TGTACTAGCAGCCTATCCTACCGGGGTCCCGTGAAACAGGTTCGCTCCTACAATGAGCAGTTCTTC.

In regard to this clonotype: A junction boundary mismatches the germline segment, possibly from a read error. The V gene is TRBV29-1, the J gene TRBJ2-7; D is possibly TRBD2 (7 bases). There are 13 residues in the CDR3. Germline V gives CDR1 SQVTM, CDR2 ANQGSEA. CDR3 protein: CSVEDGGLHEQYF. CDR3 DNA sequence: TGCAGTGTTGAAGACGGGGGGCTCCACGAGCAGTACTTC.

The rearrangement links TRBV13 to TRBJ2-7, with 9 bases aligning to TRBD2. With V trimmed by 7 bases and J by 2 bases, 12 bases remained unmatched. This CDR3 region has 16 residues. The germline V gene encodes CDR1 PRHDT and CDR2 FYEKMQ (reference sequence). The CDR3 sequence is CASNPRRLAGAYEQYF. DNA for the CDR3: TGTGCCAGCAACCCCCGTCGATTAGCGGGAGCCTACGAGCAGTACTTC. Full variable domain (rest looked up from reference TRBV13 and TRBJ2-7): AAGVIQSPRHLIKEKRETATLKCYPIPRHDTVYWYQQGPGQDPQFLISFYEKMQSDKGSIPDRFSAQQFSDYHSELNMSSLELGDSALYFCASNPRRLAGAYEQYFGPGTRLTVT.

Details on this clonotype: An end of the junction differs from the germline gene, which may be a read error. The CDR3 DNA is TGTGCCAGCTGTGAGGCTCGGGTAGATACGCAGTATTTT. Its translation is CASCEARVDTQYF. The chain combines TRBV6-1 with TRBJ2-3, with D hard to call. The CDR3 contains 13 residues. CDR1 and CDR2 (germline): MNHNS, SASEGT.

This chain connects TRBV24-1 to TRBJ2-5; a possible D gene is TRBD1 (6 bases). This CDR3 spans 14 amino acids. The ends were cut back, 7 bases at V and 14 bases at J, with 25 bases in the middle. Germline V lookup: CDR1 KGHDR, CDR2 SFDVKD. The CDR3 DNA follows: TGTGCCACCAGCGGGCAGGGGAACCAAGAGACCGAATACTTC. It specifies CATSGQGNQETEYF.

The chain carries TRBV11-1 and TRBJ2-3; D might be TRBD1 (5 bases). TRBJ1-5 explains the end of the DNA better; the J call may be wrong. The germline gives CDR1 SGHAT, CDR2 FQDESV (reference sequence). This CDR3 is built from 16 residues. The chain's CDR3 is CASSKGLVASTDTQHF. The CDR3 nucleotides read TGTGCCAGCAGCAAGGGACTAGTAGCTAGCACAGATACGCAGCATTTT.

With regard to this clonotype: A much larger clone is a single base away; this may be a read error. The CDR3 DNA reads as TGTGCCTCGGGAACAGCGGGAGTTTCCGATAGCAATCAGCCCCAGTATTTT. This gives the protein CASGTAGVSDSNQPQYF. The V gene is TRBV30, the J gene TRBJ1-5; 8 bases agree with TRBD2. The tail of the sequence fits TRBJ2-3 better, so the J call may be wrong. In germline, CDR1 is GTSNPN, CDR2 SVGIG (reference sequence). The CDR3 length is 17 residues.

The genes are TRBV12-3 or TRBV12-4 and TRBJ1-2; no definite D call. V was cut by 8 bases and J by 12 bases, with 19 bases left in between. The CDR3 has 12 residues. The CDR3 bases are TGTGCCAGCTGCACGGGCGTTCAAGACAACACCTTC. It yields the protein CASCTGVQDNTF.

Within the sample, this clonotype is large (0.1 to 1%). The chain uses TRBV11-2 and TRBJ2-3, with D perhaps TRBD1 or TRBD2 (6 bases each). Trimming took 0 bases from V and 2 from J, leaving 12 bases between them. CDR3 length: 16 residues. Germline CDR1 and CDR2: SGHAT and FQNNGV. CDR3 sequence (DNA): TGTGCCAGCAGCTTAGATGTGGGGGGCCTCACAGATACGCAGTATTTT. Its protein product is CASSLDVGGLTDTQYF. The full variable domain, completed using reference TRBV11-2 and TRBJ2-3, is EAGVAQSPRYKIIEKRQSVAFWCNPISGHATLYWYQQILGQGPKLLIQFQNNGVVDDSQLPKDRFSAERLKGVDSTLKIQPAKLEDSAVYLCASSLDVGGLTDTQYFGPGTRLTVL.